This paragraph covers one T cell receptor beta chain sequence. The entry originates in a study of blood T cells in healthy people across ages. This CDR3 comprises 14 residues. Caucasian individuals from Russia who were healthy and aged 6 to 90 acted as donors. Isolated per sample were at least 6 million PBMCs. With a J-beta primer mix and a sample-barcoded 5' primer, a second PCR ran 7 to 11 cycles. TCRdb fed the 5' RACE reads into MiXCR, producing one record per CDR3 protein. Of 890,000 or so distinct CDR3 sequences listed, 60% to 80% are singletons. This rearrangement joins TRBV12-3 or TRBV12-4 to TRBJ2-7, with a possible D match to TRBD2 (5 bases). The end of the DNA fits TRBJ2-5 better, so the J call may be wrong. The TCR comes from a man aged 25-45 years in good health. The material sequenced was blood. CDR3 sequence reads: CASSFRHGVETQYF. The CDR3 DNA reads as TGTGCCAGCAGTTTCCGTCACGGGGTGGAGACCCAGTACTTC.